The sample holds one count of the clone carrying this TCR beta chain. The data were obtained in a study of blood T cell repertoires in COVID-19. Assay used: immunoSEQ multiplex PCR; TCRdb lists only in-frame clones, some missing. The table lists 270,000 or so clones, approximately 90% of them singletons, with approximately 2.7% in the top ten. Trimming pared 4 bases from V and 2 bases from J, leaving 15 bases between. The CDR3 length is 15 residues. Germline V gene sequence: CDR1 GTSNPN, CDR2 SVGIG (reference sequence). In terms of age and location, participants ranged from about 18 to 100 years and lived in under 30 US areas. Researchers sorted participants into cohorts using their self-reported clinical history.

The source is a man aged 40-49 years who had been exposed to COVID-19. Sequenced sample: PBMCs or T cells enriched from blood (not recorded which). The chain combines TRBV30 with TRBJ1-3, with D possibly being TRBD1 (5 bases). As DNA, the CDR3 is TGTGCCTGGATGAGGGGCGGGGTAGCTGGAAACACCATATATTTT. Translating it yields CAWMRGGVAGNTIYF.